The following is a TCR beta chain sequence with its context. The antigen is unknown. This entry belongs to a study of cytomegalovirus exposure and HLA in healthy donors. The donors belonged to the approximately 120-subject validation cohort, separate from the roughly 600-subject first cohort. Study-level findings and limits: Generally TCR sequences proved uncommon, though certain public TCRs appeared in numerous donors.

In germline, CDR1 is SGHDT, CDR2 YYEEEE. The V and J ends lost 0 bases and 2 bases, in that order; junction bases with no gene match: 4. CDR3 length equals 16 residues. Repertoires were generated with immunoSEQ multiplex PCR, while TCRdb's copy carries only in-frame clones and drops some. The sample holds 100,000 to 150,000 clones, 88% seen once. The chain uses TRBV5-6 and TRBJ2-1; TRBD2 agrees at 8 bases. Sequenced sample: PBMCs. This TCR came from a man aged 18 to 29 in good health and CMV-seronegative. The CDR3 sequence: CASSLGGGRTYNEQFF. In DNA form, the CDR3 reads TGTGCCAGCAGCTTGGGAGGCGGGAGGACCTACAATGAGCAGTTCTTC.